The 13 T cell receptor beta chains below all came from one sample that was sequenced in a study of blood T cell repertoires in COVID-19. The data were produced by immunoSEQ multiplex PCR, yet TCRdb's version contains in-frame clones alone and is incomplete. The sample holds about 81,000 clones, 90% to 95% seen once. The sequencing sample was made of peripheral blood. Every receptor here comes from a woman aged 50 to 60 in a cohort sampled during active COVID-19.

The chain uses TRBV6-6 and TRBJ1-1, with a possible D match to TRBD1 (5 bases). In germline, CDR1 is MNHNY, CDR2 SVGAGI (reference sequence). The CDR3 extends over 12 amino acids. Trimming took 8 bases from V and 2 from J, leaving 9 bases between them. DNA of the CDR3: TGTGCCAGCTTCCAGGGTAACACTGAAGCTTTCTTT. Amino acid sequence: CASFQGNTEAFF.

This clone has only one observation. The genes are TRBV16 and TRBJ2-7; D is possibly TRBD2 (7 bases). CDR1 is KGHSY, CDR2 FQNENV, per germline. This CDR3 comprises 15 residues. The ends were cut back, 4 bases at V and 0 bases at J, with 13 bases in the middle. CDR3 loop: CASSRTGGLSYEQYF. CDR3 bases: TGTGCCAGCAGCCGGACGGGGGGCCTCTCCTACGAGCAGTACTTC.

This clone was picked up one time. V usage is TRBV9 and J usage is TRBJ1-6; D is uncertain. The CDR3 covers 15 residues. Germline CDR1 and CDR2: SGDLS and YYNGEE. V was trimmed by 0 bases and J by 5 bases, leaving 9 bases between them. The DNA of the CDR3 is TGTGCCAGCAGCGTAGATGGCGGGAATAATTCACCCCTCCACTTT. This encodes CASSVDGGNNSPLHF. The entire variable domain, with the rest obtained from reference TRBV9 and TRBJ1-6, is as follows: DSGVTQTPKHLITATGQRVTLRCSPRSGDLSVYWYQQSLDQGLQFLIQYYNGEERAKGNILERFSAQQFPDLHSELNLSSLELGDSALYFCASSVDGGNNSPLHFGNGTRLTVT.

The J gene is TRBJ1-6, the V gene TRBV6-9; a possible D gene is TRBD1 (5 bases). The CDR3 spans 17 residues. Trimming shortened V by 5 bases and J by 0 bases, and 14 bases separated the two germline ends. CDR1 and CDR2 (germline): MNHGY, SVAAGI. The CDR3 region has the DNA TGTGCCAGCAGTCACCGGGACTCCTTCTCCTATAATTCACCCCTCCACTTT. It codes for CASSHRDSFSYNSPLHF.

This rearrangement joins TRBV6-1 to TRBJ1-4; D unresolved. V was clipped by 3 bases and J by 2 bases, with 7 bases between them. Germline V gives CDR1 MNHNS, CDR2 SASEGT. This CDR3 is built from 14 residues. The CDR3 sequence: CASSDWQTNEKLFF. CDR3 DNA sequence: TGTGCCAGCAGTGATTGGCAGACTAATGAAAAACTGTTTTTT.

The chain couples TRBV28 to TRBJ2-1; maybe TRBD1 (5 bases). The CDR3 totals 15 residues. Germline-derived CDR1 and CDR2 are MDHEN and SYDVKM. Trimming cost V 1 base and J 5 bases, with 12 bases left between them. In DNA form, the CDR3 reads TGTGCCAGCAGTTTATTTGGGGCCTCGAACAATGAGCAGTTCTTC. Its protein is CASSLFGASNNEQFF. Supplemented by reference TRBV28 and TRBJ2-1, the full variable domain reads DVKVTQSSRYLVKRTGEKVFLECVQDMDHENMFWYRQDPGLGLRLIYFSYDVKMKEKGDIPEGYSVSREKKERFSLILESASTNQTSMYLCASSLFGASNNEQFFGPGTRLTVL.

The chain couples TRBV29-1 to TRBJ1-3, with no clear D. The CDR3 extends over 14 amino acids. Germline V gene lookup returns CDR1 SQVTM and CDR2 ANQGSEA. In nucleotides, the CDR3 is TGCAGTGCCGCACCAACTAGGGCTGGAAACACCATATATTTT. It encodes CSAAPTRAGNTIYF.

The genes are TRBV7-9 and TRBJ1-6, with 8 bases that match TRBD1. Germline lookup yields CDR1 SEHNR and CDR2 FQNEAQ (reference sequence). V trimming: 4 bases; J trimming: 3 bases; junction bases outside the gene matches: 2. The CDR3 covers 15 residues. CDR3 sequence (DNA): TGTGCCAGCAGCTCCGACAGGGGCTATAATTCACCCCTCCACTTT. Protein: CASSSDRGYNSPLHF.

This chain uses TRBV10-3 with TRBJ1-2; D remains unclear. The length of the CDR3 is 12 residues. Trimming shortened V by 3 bases and J by 4 bases, and 6 bases separated the two germline ends. The germline CDR1 and CDR2 sequences are ENHRY and SYGVKD. The CDR3 DNA is TGTGCCATCAGTGAAGAGGCCTATGGCTACACCTTC. Its protein product is CAISEEAYGYTF.

DNA for the CDR3: TGCGCCACATCCGTTTCGGGACAGGATAGAAACATTCAGTACTTC. Amino acid sequence: CATSVSGQDRNIQYF. The V and J genes are TRBV5-1 and TRBJ2-4; 8 bases agree with TRBD1. The CDR3 loop spans 15 amino acids. J lost 6 bases, V lost 9 bases, and 14 bases had no gene match. Germline CDR1 and CDR2: SGHRS and YFSETQ. Using reference TRBV5-1 and TRBJ2-4 for the parts outside the CDR3, the full variable domain is KAGVTQTPRYLIKTRGQQVTLSCSPISGHRSVSWYQQTPGQGLQFLFEYFSETQRNKGNFPGRFSGRQFSNSRSEMNVSTLELGDSALYLCATSVSGQDRNIQYFGAGTRLSVL.

The CDR3 nucleotides read TGTGCCAGCAGCAGGGGAACCTCCTACGAGCAGTACTTC. The encoded protein is CASSRGTSYEQYF. This chain uses TRBV6-5 with TRBJ2-7; maybe TRBD1 (6 bases). The CDR3 spans 13 residues. Germline assignment: CDR1 MNHEY and CDR2 SVGAGI. Trimming stripped 6 bases from V and 0 bases from J, with 9 bases between.

The chain joins TRBV7-9 to TRBJ2-6, with 9 bases that match TRBD1. V gave up 3 bases and J gave up 1 base; unmatched junction bases: 7. The germline CDR1 and CDR2 sequences are SEHNR and FQNEAQ (reference sequence). CDR3 length: 18 amino acids. CDR3: CASSFAGTGFSGANVLTF. The CDR3 bases are TGTGCCAGCAGCTTTGCGGGGACAGGGTTTTCTGGGGCCAACGTCCTGACTTTC.

The chain carries TRBV28 and TRBJ1-4; 9 nucleotides match TRBD1. Germline lookup yields CDR1 MDHEN and CDR2 SYDVKM. V trimming: 6 bases; J trimming: 8 bases; junction bases outside the gene matches: 7. This CDR3 comprises 14 residues. CDR3 residues: CASREGTGYEKLFF. The CDR3 coding sequence is TGTGCCAGCAGGGAAGGGACAGGGTACGAAAAACTGTTTTTT.